The next 23 T cell receptor beta chains were all read from a single sample in a study of blood T cells in healthy people across ages. For the second PCR, which ran for roughly 7 to 11 cycles, a sample-barcoded 5' primer and a J-beta primer mix were used. From the 5' RACE reads, TCRdb called clonotypes with MiXCR, one entry per CDR3 protein. This table has 580,000 or so distinct CDR3 sequences, around 48% appearing once. The sequencing sample was made of blood. All receptors derive from a man older than 75 in good health.

V and J are TRBV29-1 and TRBJ2-4; 8 positions agree with TRBD2. The CDR3 extends over 14 amino acids. Germline-derived CDR1 and CDR2 are SQVTM and ANQGSEA. Unmatched junction bases numbered 5, after V lost 6 bases and J lost 1 base. In DNA form, the CDR3 reads TGCAGCGTGGAGCGGGAGTCGGCCAAAAACATTCAGTACTTC. It codes for CSVERESAKNIQYF.

The chain combines TRBV5-1 with TRBJ2-5; tentative D call: TRBD2 (5 bases). V lost 4 bases and J lost 1, with 11 bases in between. Germline CDR1 is SGHRS and CDR2 is YFSETQ. This CDR3 contains 14 residues. In nucleotides, the CDR3 is TGCGCCAGCAGCGCGGGTTTACCCCAAGAGACCCAGTACTTC. Translating gives CASSAGLPQETQYF.

This clonotype was detected a few times. This chain connects TRBV5-1 to TRBJ2-3, with TRBD1 matching over 7 bases. This CDR3 region has 17 residues. The junction had 13 bases not matched to a gene; V was cut back by 3 bases and J by 3 bases. Germline lookup yields CDR1 SGHRS and CDR2 YFSETQ. CDR3 sequence: CASSWLPADRDTDTQYF. CDR3 DNA sequence: TGCGCCAGCAGCTGGTTGCCCGCCGACAGGGATACAGATACGCAGTATTTT.

The table lists this clonotype with many counts. The rearrangement links TRBV6-6 to TRBJ2-5; perhaps TRBD2 as D (5 bases). CDR1 and CDR2 from the germline V gene are MNHNY and SVGAGI (reference sequence). CDR3 length: 12 residues. V was trimmed by 6 bases and J by 5 bases, leaving 10 bases between them. In DNA form, the CDR3 reads TGTGCCAGCAGCTCTCGGGGTGAGACCCAGTACTTC. This codes for CASSSRGETQYF.

This clonotype was seen a few times. The rearrangement links TRBV20-1 to TRBJ1-2; 7 bases match TRBD1. The V gene end was trimmed by 5 bases and the J gene end by 5 bases; junction bases not matched to a gene: 8. CDR3 length: 13 residues. Germline CDR1 reads DFQATT; CDR2 reads SNEGSKA (reference sequence). The DNA for the CDR3 is TGCAGTGCTGGAGGGGGCGCAGGGTATGGCTACACCTTC. Translation gives CSAGGGAGYGYTF.

V and J are TRBV29-1 and TRBJ1-1; TRBD1 matches 7 bases. This CDR3 is built from 13 residues. With V trimmed by 5 bases and J by 2 bases, 5 bases remained unmatched. CDR1 is SQVTM and CDR2 is ANQGSEA in the germline V gene. The CDR3: CSVRTGSNTEAFF. CDR3 sequence (DNA): TGCAGCGTTCGGACAGGATCCAACACTGAAGCTTTCTTT.

V and J are TRBV7-9 and TRBJ1-6; D call uncertain. The V end lost 1 base, the J end lost 10 bases, and 5 bases lay between the germline ends. The germline V gene has CDR1 SEHNR and CDR2 FQNEAQ (reference sequence). This CDR3 comprises 12 residues. CDR3 amino acids: CASSLEGSPLHF. The CDR3 bases are TGTGCCAGCAGCTTAGAGGGATCACCCCTCCACTTT. Complete variable domain (other parts from reference TRBV7-9 and TRBJ1-6): DTGVSQNPRHKITKRGQNVTFRCDPISEHNRLYWYRQTLGQGPEFLTYFQNEAQLEKSRLLSDRFSAERPKGSFSTLEIQRTEQGDSAMYLCASSLEGSPLHFGNGTRLTVT.

This clonotype was picked up a small number of times. The J gene is TRBJ1-2, the V gene TRBV29-1; tentative D call: TRBD1 (5 bases). Germline V gene lookup returns CDR1 SQVTM and CDR2 ANQGSEA. V was shortened by 4 bases and J by 1 base, with 10 bases between the two germline ends. The CDR3 is 13 residues long. CDR3 bases: TGCAGCGTTGGGTCGGGGGATAACTATGGCTACACCTTC. Its translation: CSVGSGDNYGYTF.

The chain carries TRBV7-2 and TRBJ1-5; D perhaps matches TRBD1 (5 bases). Germline V lookup: CDR1 SGHTA, CDR2 FQGNSA. V lost 3 bases to trimming and J lost 2 bases, with 17 bases between them. The length of the CDR3 is 17 residues. The CDR3 DNA follows: TGTGCCAGCAGCTTTCCCAGGGAGGGGTCCGGCAATCAGCCCCAGCATTTT. Protein product: CASSFPREGSGNQPQHF.

This chain uses TRBV20-1 with TRBJ2-5; 10 nucleotides agree with TRBD2. The CDR3 length is 16 residues. Trimming cost V 6 bases and J 11 bases; bases outside gene matches: 21. Germline V gives CDR1 DFQATT, CDR2 SNEGSKA (reference sequence). CDR3 nucleotide sequence: TGCAGTGCCCGCGACCCATCAAGCGGGAGGGATAATGAGCAGTACTTC. Protein sequence: CSARDPSSGRDNEQYF.

V usage is TRBV12-3 or TRBV12-4 and J usage is TRBJ2-7, with 11 bases lining up with TRBD1. The CDR3 is 15 amino acids. V trimming: 6 bases; J trimming: 2 bases; junction bases outside the gene matches: 6. CDR3 amino acids: CASSRPGQGAYEQYF. In DNA, the CDR3 is TGTGCCAGCAGCCGGCCGGGACAGGGGGCCTACGAGCAGTACTTC.

The chain is built from TRBV7-9 and TRBJ2-1, with 11 bases aligning to TRBD2. Germline CDR1 SEHNR, CDR2 FQNEAQ (reference sequence). The CDR3 is 18 residues long. Germline trimming cut 5 bases from V and 6 bases from J; bases unmatched to any gene: 15. DNA of the CDR3: TGTGCCAGCAGCCCACACCCTAGCGGGAGGCCGATAGTCAATGAGCAGTTCTTC. This sequence encodes CASSPHPSGRPIVNEQFF.

The chain couples TRBV4-1 to TRBJ2-2; D may be TRBD2 (5 bases). The germline V gene encodes CDR1 MGHRA and CDR2 YSYEKL. The CDR3 is made up of 15 amino acids. Trimming removed 4 bases from V and 2 bases from J, with 11 bases in between. DNA of the CDR3: TGCGCCAGCAGCCTTGGACTTAGTAACACCGGGGAGCTGTTTTTT. Its protein is CASSLGLSNTGELFF.

Remarks on this clonotype: Mismatch with germline at one junction end may stem from a read error. The V and J genes are TRBV7-2 and TRBJ1-5; no definite D call. CDR3 length: 14 amino acids. Germline V CDR1 and CDR2: SGHTA, FQGNSA. This chain's CDR3 is CASSRTGIHQPRHF. The CDR3 coding sequence is TGTGCCAGCAGCCGGACGGGGATCCATCAGCCCCGGCATTTT.

This clonotype came up a few times. The chain links TRBV4-2 to TRBJ2-7; TRBD1 agrees at 10 bases. The CDR3 sequence is 15 residues long. V trimming: 1 base; J trimming: 0 bases; junction bases outside the gene matches: 0. CDR1 LGHNA and CDR2 YNFKEQ come from the germline V gene. The CDR3 nucleotides read TGTGCCAGCAGCCAAGGACAGGGGGCCTCCTACGAGCAGTACTTC. Translated: CASSQGQGASYEQYF.

This chain connects TRBV6-2 or TRBV6-3 to TRBJ2-1, with 9 nucleotides matching TRBD2. The DNA end lines up better with TRBJ2-7; the J call may be wrong. Looked up from germline, CDR1 is MNHEY and CDR2 is SVGEGT. The CDR3 length is 14 residues. CDR3 protein: CASRTSGTYNEQYF. In DNA, the CDR3 is TGTGCCAGCAGGACTAGCGGTACCTACAATGAGCAGTACTTC.

The V gene is TRBV29-1, the J gene TRBJ2-1; TRBD2 agrees at 7 bases. The V gene end was trimmed by 1 base and the J gene end by 8 bases; junction bases not matched to a gene: 2. The CDR3 is made up of 12 amino acids. Per the germline V gene, CDR1 is SQVTM and CDR2 is ANQGSEA. The CDR3 here is CSVEGGGYEQFF. The CDR3 nucleotides read TGCAGCGTTGAAGGGGGGGGTTATGAGCAGTTCTTC.

V usage is TRBV6-6 and J usage is TRBJ2-3; no clear D gene. CDR1 is MNHNY and CDR2 is SVGAGI in the germline V gene (reference sequence). The length of the CDR3 is 13 residues. V was trimmed by 1 base and J by 0 bases, leaving 2 bases between them. CDR3 nucleotides: TGTGCCAGCAGTTACTTTAGCACAGATACGCAGTATTTT. It codes for CASSYFSTDTQYF.

V gene TRBV20-1 combines with J gene TRBJ2-3, with 8 bases lining up with TRBD1. This CDR3 spans 14 amino acids. Germline CDR1 DFQATT, CDR2 SNEGSKA (reference sequence). J gave up 4 bases and V 4 bases, and 7 bases lay outside the gene matches. The CDR3 is CSAIPAGGPDTQYF. In DNA form, the CDR3 reads TGCAGTGCTATTCCCGCAGGGGGCCCAGATACGCAGTATTTT.

The rearrangement links TRBV9 to TRBJ2-1; 10 nucleotides align to TRBD1. V shed 4 bases and J 8 bases; nucleotides not matched to a gene: 9. The CDR3 spans 15 residues. Per the germline V gene, CDR1 is SGDLS and CDR2 is YYNGEE. Written as DNA, the CDR3 is TGTGCCAGCAGCTCCCGGGACAGGGGACAGGATGAGCAGTTCTTC. The encoded protein is CASSSRDRGQDEQFF. Combining the CDR3 with reference TRBV9 and TRBJ2-1 gives the whole variable domain DSGVTQTPKHLITATGQRVTLRCSPRSGDLSVYWYQQSLDQGLQFLIQYYNGEERAKGNILERFSAQQFPDLHSELNLSSLELGDSALYFCASSSRDRGQDEQFFGPGTRLTVL.

The V call is TRBV6-2 or TRBV6-3, the J call TRBJ2-1; possible D gene TRBD2, 5 bases. V gave up 8 bases and J gave up 5 bases, with 13 bases separating them. The germline V gene encodes CDR1 MNHEY and CDR2 SVGEGT. There are 13 residues in the CDR3. The CDR3 nucleotides are TGTGCCAGCGAAGGGCGGGTCCACAATGAGCAGTTCTTC. Translated, it gives CASEGRVHNEQFF.

This clonotype has just a few counts. This rearrangement joins TRBV30 to TRBJ2-7; D remains unclear. Germline V CDR1 and CDR2: GTSNPN, SVGIG (reference sequence). The CDR3 has 12 amino acids. V was pared by 6 bases and J by 4 bases, with 13 bases between. The CDR3 is CACFRWGYEQYF. CDR3 nucleotides: TGTGCCTGCTTTCGTTGGGGATACGAGCAGTACTTC. The whole variable domain, filled in from reference TRBV30 and TRBJ2-7, reads SQTIHQWPATLVQPVGSPLSLECTVEGTSNPNLYWYRQAAGRGLQLLFYSVGIGQISSEVPQNLSASRPQDRQFILSSKKLLLSDSGFYLCACFRWGYEQYFGPGTRLTVT.

The chain employs TRBV6-2 or TRBV6-3 and TRBJ1-2; D is possibly TRBD1 (5 bases). The CDR3 loop spans 12 amino acids. Germline V CDR1 and CDR2: MNHEY, SVGEGT. Trimming removed 6 bases at V and 4 bases at J, with 9 bases between. The CDR3 spells CASRPDSYGYTF. As DNA, the CDR3 is TGTGCCAGCAGACCTGACAGCTATGGCTACACCTTC.